The text below deals with one T cell receptor (beta chain). Autologous stem cell transplantation was followed by relapse in every patient, and brentuximab vedotin exposure varied. By magnetic negative selection, CD8+ T cells were isolated from the thawed PBMCs. These data belong to a study of PD-1 blockade in classical Hodgkin lymphoma. Sequencing was performed with immunoSEQ multiplex PCR; in TCRdb, only in-frame clones are kept and a portion is missing. The sample lists 25,000 to 30,000 clones; 80% to 90% were seen once. Germline CDR1 is SGHRS and CDR2 is YFSETQ. This CDR3 has 12 amino acids. The ends were cut back, 6 bases at V and 1 base at J, with 6 bases in the middle.

The chain joins TRBV5-1 to TRBJ2-3; D uncertain. Source: CD8+ T cells from blood, taken at baseline. The clonotype was recovered from a human donor with classical Hodgkin lymphoma. DNA for the CDR3: TGCGCCAGCAAACATGGCACAGATACGCAGTATTTT. Translating gives CASKHGTDTQYF.